Here is one T cell receptor beta chain with its context. Which antigen it targets is not known. No base-level quality is on record; no much larger clone is a single base apart. The entry originates in a study of OX40 agonist ivuxolimab in advanced cancers. About the investigation overall: Ivuxolimab was an agonistic, fully human IgG2 monoclonal antibody directed against OX40 (CD134), a costimulatory receptor. Intravenous ivuxolimab was administered to patients every 2 weeks at six dose levels: 0.01, 0.1, 0.3, 1.5, 3 and 10 mg/kg. The point of sequencing TCRbeta in the periphery was to test whether ivuxolimab changed TCR sequence diversity and drove clonal T-cell expansion. Prior anti-PD-1, anti-PD-L1 or anti-CTLA-4 therapy was permitted, and checkpoint inhibitors had been received by about 36% of dose-escalation patients. A male proportion of around 80% and a mean age of about 60 years, ranging from about 20 to 85, were recorded for the dose-escalation cohort. The paper describes the monotherapy dose-escalation part (N of about 52 patients) of the phase I trial of ivuxolimab. Of the roughly 52 dose-escalation patients, hepatocellular carcinoma was present in approximately 20, melanoma in about 15, renal cell carcinoma in 9 and head and neck cancer in 9. Partial responses occurred in three dose-escalation patients, of whom one had hepatocellular carcinoma and two had cutaneous melanoma.

Beyond this particular receptor, the publication reports: After ivuxolimab, more expanded clones were found on average in CD8+ T cells than in CD4+ T cells. Which antigens the clonally expanded peripheral T cells were specific for was not determined. In the 0.1-3.0 mg/kg groups, partial responders were among the patients with the lowest normalized peripheral clonal expansion, particularly in CD8+ T cells. At doses from 0.1 to 3.0 mg/kg, clonal expansion was seen in both CD4+ and CD8+ blood T cells between baseline and week 6. Low levels of normalized T-cell clonal expansion were also seen in some patients who did not respond.

The trial excluded patients who had a history of autoimmune disease or who were on systemic immunosuppression. Peripheral blood for TCR sequencing was collected from all dose cohorts at baseline, on cycle 4 day 1, and on cycle 7 day 1. Samples were obtained from an open-label, multicenter, first-in-human phase I dose-escalation trial of ivuxolimab. Adults with locally advanced or metastatic melanoma, renal cell carcinoma, hepatocellular carcinoma or head and neck squamous cell carcinoma were enrolled in the trial. CD4+ and CD8+ T cells were sorted separately from peripheral blood before TCR sequencing. For sequencing of the TCRbeta CDR3 region, genomic DNA was extracted from the sorted cells. TCRbeta CDR3 regions were sequenced using the immunoSEQ Assay. TCRdb holds this immuneACCESS table with in-frame rearrangements only. Some clones are missing; in checked studies, unresolved V genes explain under half, and the rest has no known cause. This sample has tens of thousands of clones in its table, and about 87% of those were observed once. The ten biggest clones cover 6% to 7.5% of the sample.

Deletion took 3 bases off V and 5 bases off J, with a span of 14 bases between the germline ends. The germline V gene (reference sequence) provides CDR1 MNHEY and CDR2 SMNVEV. CDR3 length: 14 amino acids, cysteine to phenylalanine. Just the 42-base CDR3 DNA is kept, in frame starting at base 1. The input for sequencing was CD4+ or CD8+ T cells sorted from blood, taken in a trial of the OX40 agonist ivuxolimab. The receptor comes from an adult with an advanced solid tumor such as melanoma, head and neck, liver or kidney cancer. Recombination joined TRBV27 with TRBJ2-7; TRBD2 is a possible D gene, resting on 5 matching bases. The DNA reads TGTGCCAGCAGTTTTAATGGCCAGAGGGACGAGCAGTACTTC. Its product reads: CASSFNGQRDEQYF.